Each of the 5 T cell receptor beta chains below was sequenced from the same sample in a study of blood T cell repertoires in COVID-19. The assay was immunoSEQ multiplex PCR, and TCRdb's table has in-frame clones only and misses some. This sample has 15,000 to 20,000 clones, with roughly 90% found just once. Sequencing used peripheral blood. The receptors were gathered from a human donor in a cohort sampled during active COVID-19.

The J gene is TRBJ2-5, the V gene TRBV19, with D tentatively TRBD2 (6 bases). Trimming took 5 bases from V and 3 from J, leaving 13 bases between them. The CDR3 contains 14 residues. Germline CDR1 is LNHDA and CDR2 is SQIVND (reference sequence). This chain's CDR3 is CASSFGGRKETQYF. The CDR3 coding sequence is TGTGCCAGTAGTTTCGGAGGGAGGAAAGAGACCCAGTACTTC.

V is TRBV6-6 and J is TRBJ2-1; D is undetermined. The germline V gene encodes CDR1 MNHNY and CDR2 SVGAGI (reference sequence). The length of the CDR3 is 12 residues. With 0 bases removed from V and 7 bases from J, the gap between germline ends came to 4 bases. The CDR3 protein is CASSYSINEQFF. In DNA form, the CDR3 reads TGTGCCAGCAGTTACTCTATTAATGAGCAGTTCTTC.

V gene TRBV7-2 combines with J gene TRBJ1-3, with D perhaps matching TRBD1 (5 bases). The CDR3 runs 15 residues. The V end lost 2 bases, the J end lost 0 bases, and 8 bases lay between the germline ends. Germline lookup yields CDR1 SGHTA and CDR2 FQGNSA. The CDR3 spells CASSLQGLSGNTIYF. The CDR3 nucleotides are TGTGCCAGCAGCTTACAGGGTCTCTCTGGAAACACCATATATTTT.

The sample holds one count of this clone. This chain joins TRBV7-8 and TRBJ2-1; D is ambiguous. Germline V gene sequence: CDR1 SGHVS, CDR2 FQNEAQ. This CDR3 comprises 14 residues. V gave up 2 bases and J gave up 9 bases, with 14 bases separating them. This CDR3 is CASSLNPLAIEQFF. Here the CDR3 DNA reads TGTGCCAGCAGCTTAAATCCACTTGCAATTGAGCAGTTCTTC.

CDR3 nucleotide sequence: TGTGCCAGCAGCCCACAATATATGGGCAGACATCACTCTGGAAACACCATATATTTT. Protein sequence: CASSPQYMGRHHSGNTIYF. V usage is TRBV3-1 (or the pseudogene TRBV3-2) and J usage is TRBJ1-3; D unresolved. Germline values: CDR1 LGHDT, CDR2 YNNKEL (reference sequence). The ends were cut back, 4 bases at V and 0 bases at J, with 22 bases in the middle. The length of the CDR3 is 19 residues.